What follows is one TCR beta chain and its context. Profiled with immunoSEQ multiplex PCR; TCRdb holds only in-frame clones, not every one. Here the sample spans roughly 100,000 clones, over 80% being singletons. V shed 4 bases, J shed 3 bases, and the junction held 2 bases outside the gene matches. The CDR3 extends over 13 amino acids. From germline, CDR1 is MNHEY and CDR2 SVGAGI. The data belong to a study of blood T cell repertoires in COVID-19. The sequencing input was peripheral blood. The source of this sequence is a man aged 50 or older with acute or convalescent COVID-19. This chain uses TRBV6-5 with TRBJ1-2; 7 bases fit TRBD1. The CDR3 is CASSLTGDYGYTF. In nucleotides, the CDR3 is TGTGCCAGCAGTTTAACAGGGGACTATGGCTACACCTTC.